This record covers a single T cell receptor (beta chain). Its antigen is undetermined. This CDR3 contains 17 residues. V shed 4 bases and J shed 2 bases, with 17 bases lying between them. The germline V gene has CDR1 SGHDN and CDR2 FVKESK. This sample was included in a study of PD-1 blockade in mismatch repair-deficient tumors. Sample time point: roughly 10-day in vitro stimulation with candidate neoantigen peptide 7. Sequencing used immunoSEQ multiplex PCR; TCRdb keeps in-frame clones, though not all of them. The sample consists of several thousand clones, around 90% of them appearing once. The specimen comprised cells cultured in vitro, sampled from a patient treated with pembrolizumab. The gene calls are TRBV14 and TRBJ1-4; D call uncertain. This clonotype originated in an adult with mismatch repair-deficient cancer. The CDR3 nucleotides read TGTGCCAGCAGCCTAAAAGCGGGGTTGGCCACTAATGAAAAACTGTTTTTT. Residues: CASSLKAGLATNEKLFF. Full variable domain (outside the CDR3, taken from reference TRBV14 and TRBJ1-4): EAGVTQFPSHSVIEKGQTVTLRCDPISGHDNLYWYRRVMGKEIKFLLHFVKESKQDESGMPNNRFLAERTGGTYSTLKVQPAELEDSGVYFCASSLKAGLATNEKLFFGSGTQLSVL.